Below are 17 T cell receptor beta chains sequenced from a single sample in a study of T cell repertoires in cytomegalovirus infection (dated by TCRdb to between 2018 and 2021). Their cognate antigens are unknown. This specimen's treatment or condition label, per the study, means: in vitro stimulation with specific CMV peptide epitopes to enrich CMV-specific T cells. Sequencer: Illumina HiSeq 1500. TCRdb reprocessed the public reads (quality trimming at Q25 with fastp, clone calling with MiXCR) and kept in-frame beta chains. Every distinct CDR3 protein forms one entry, paired with its most common genes and DNA. In all, the sample holds hundreds of thousands of distinct CDR3 sequences, and approximately 33% of those were seen once. The leading ten clones occupy about 20% of the sample. The sample consisted of cultured PBMCs, taken from culture after CMV antigen stimulation. Every receptor here comes from a human donor in good health (CMV status not recorded). Some clones in this sample may be carry-over from other donors' samples.

This chain connects TRBV5-1 to TRBJ2-1, with 9 bases matching TRBD2. In germline, CDR1 is SGHRS, CDR2 YFSETQ. The V and J ends lost 0 bases and 6 bases, in that order; junction bases with no gene match: 4. The CDR3 is 15 amino acids. The CDR3, as DNA: TGCGCCAGCAGCTTGGAGAGCGGGGGGCCCAATGAGCAGTTCTTC. Translation: CASSLESGGPNEQFF.

This chain links TRBV7-2 with TRBJ1-1; tentatively, D is TRBD1 (6 bases). The ends were cut back, 5 bases at V and 4 bases at J, with 17 bases in the middle. The CDR3 is 15 residues long. The germline CDR1 and CDR2 sequences are SGHTA and FQGNSA. DNA of the CDR3: TGTGCCAGCAGCCTACTCGACAGGTACCCCACTGAAGCTTTCTTT. It is translated as CASSLLDRYPTEAFF.

This clonotype was observed a handful of times. This rearrangement joins TRBV6-5 to TRBJ2-7, with 8 bases lining up with TRBD1. V lost 6 bases and J lost 2; bases outside the gene matches: 6. Germline lookup yields CDR1 MNHEY and CDR2 SVGAGI. This CDR3 region has 14 residues. The CDR3 DNA reads TGTGCCAGCAGCCACCGGACAGGGCCCTACGAGCAGTACTTC. Amino acids: CASSHRTGPYEQYF.

A few counts support this clonotype. V is TRBV7-8 and J is TRBJ1-4, with TRBD1 identical over 7 bases. The CDR3 totals 14 residues. With 1 base clipped from V and 8 bases from J, the junction kept 4 bases outside the gene matches. Germline-derived CDR1 and CDR2 are SGHVS and FQNEAQ. The CDR3 DNA follows: TGTGCCAGCAGCTTAGTTGGGACAGCCGAAAAACTGTTTTTT. Translating it yields CASSLVGTAEKLFF.

This clonotype turned up a few times. This chain connects TRBV12-3 or TRBV12-4 to TRBJ1-4; 9 nucleotides agree with TRBD1. The V gene end was trimmed by 7 bases and the J gene end by 4 bases; junction bases not matched to a gene: 10. The CDR3 is 16 residues long. This CDR3 reads CASTFSLGQGNEKLFF. CDR3 DNA: TGTGCCAGCACCTTCTCTCTGGGACAGGGTAATGAAAAACTGTTTTTT.

This clonotype was recorded a few times. The CDR3 loop reads CASSSDRESRYNEQFF. CDR3 nucleotides: TGTGCCAGCAGCTCGGACAGGGAGTCCAGATACAATGAGCAGTTCTTC. The chain links TRBV7-9 to TRBJ2-1; 8 bases are a match to TRBD1. Germline V lookup: CDR1 SEHNR, CDR2 FQNEAQ (reference sequence). J lost 4 bases, V lost 4 bases, and 9 bases had no gene match. This CDR3 has 16 residues.

The table lists this clonotype with a few counts. The V gene is TRBV7-2, the J gene TRBJ2-7, with 8 bases matching TRBD1. Germline V lookup: CDR1 SGHTA, CDR2 FQGNSA. Trimming removed 5 bases from V and 0 bases from J; junction bases left unmatched: 3. The CDR3 totals 14 residues. Here the CDR3 reads CASSDRGSSYEQYF. The CDR3 DNA reads TGTGCCAGCAGCGACAGGGGCAGCTCCTACGAGCAGTACTTC.

The chain recombines TRBV20-1 with TRBJ2-5; 7 nucleotides match TRBD2. Trimming cost V 4 bases and J 3 bases; bases outside gene matches: 11. Germline loops: CDR1 DFQATT, CDR2 SNEGSKA (reference sequence). The CDR3 is 15 residues long. The chain's CDR3 is CSATSGKGLEETQYF. The CDR3 DNA follows: TGCAGTGCTACAAGCGGGAAGGGTCTAGAAGAGACCCAGTACTTC.

The rearrangement uses TRBV10-2 and TRBJ2-1; D remains unclear. Germline lookup yields CDR1 WSHSY and CDR2 SAAADI. Between the trimmed V and J ends, which lost 3 bases and 7 bases, there was a span of 7 bases. This CDR3 has 12 residues. The CDR3 sequence: CASSELRNEQFF. CDR3 in DNA: TGCGCCAGCAGTGAATTAAGAAATGAGCAGTTCTTC.

The chain is built from TRBV20-1 and TRBJ2-3; 7 bases align to TRBD2. Germline trimming cut 4 bases from V and 1 base from J; bases unmatched to any gene: 2. This CDR3 spans 13 amino acids. Looked up from germline, CDR1 is DFQATT and CDR2 is SNEGSKA (reference sequence). The CDR3 nucleotides read TGCAGTGCTACCCGGGGGGGCACAGATACGCAGTATTTT. It specifies CSATRGGTDTQYF.

This clonotype was seen a few times. The rearrangement joins TRBV11-3 to TRBJ1-4, with D uncertain. This CDR3 region has 18 residues. The V end was cut by 0 bases, the J end by 8 bases, with 22 bases between. The germline CDR1 and CDR2 sequences are SGHNT and YENEEA. Here the CDR3 DNA reads TGTGCCAGCAGCTTAGACGGGAAAGTGGAGTTTCCGCCCGAAAAACTGTTTTTT. Its translation: CASSLDGKVEFPPEKLFF.

This clonotype was found a few times. The V and J genes are TRBV12-5 and TRBJ2-1, with no clear D. The V and J ends lost 8 bases and 8 bases respectively, with 10 bases between them. CDR1 and CDR2 (germline): LGHNT, FRNRAP. The CDR3 is made up of 11 amino acids. Here the CDR3 DNA reads TGTGCTAGTCTCCGGTACGATGAGCAGTTCTTC. This translates into CASLRYDEQFF.

This sequence joins TRBV15 and TRBJ2-3; D call uncertain. Germline CDR1 is LNHNV and CDR2 is YYDKDF (reference sequence). This CDR3 region has 14 residues. V gave up 3 bases and J gave up 1 base, with 8 bases separating them. CDR3 DNA sequence: TGTGCCACCAGCAGGACTGGGGGCACAGATACGCAGTATTTT. This translates into CATSRTGGTDTQYF.

The J gene is TRBJ2-7, the V gene TRBV7-6; 9 bases are a match to TRBD1. CDR1 and CDR2 (germline): SGHVS, FNYEAQ. V shed 6 bases and J 4 bases; nucleotides not matched to a gene: 10. The CDR3 is 15 residues long. CDR3 DNA: TGTGCCAGCAGACCGAATACAGGGGGCCGGTACGAGCAGTACTTC. Translating gives CASRPNTGGRYEQYF.

V usage is TRBV12-3 or TRBV12-4 and J usage is TRBJ1-5, with no clear D. The CDR3 is 15 residues long. V lost 5 bases and J 5 bases, leaving 16 bases between the germline ends. The DNA for the CDR3 is TGTGCCAGCAGTCCTTCCTTCGACCGGCATCAGCCCCAGCATTTT. It encodes CASSPSFDRHQPQHF.

This clonotype was seen only a few times. The V gene is TRBV5-1, the J gene TRBJ2-3; tentatively, D is TRBD2 (6 bases). CDR3 length: 15 residues. The germline V gene encodes CDR1 SGHRS and CDR2 YFSETQ. V was trimmed by 4 bases and J by 6 bases, leaving 18 bases between them. CDR3 DNA: TGCGCCAGCAGCGGATCTAGCGTAATGTCGGATACGCAGTATTTT. Translating it yields CASSGSSVMSDTQYF.

This clonotype was recorded only once. This chain connects TRBV12-3 or TRBV12-4 to TRBJ1-2; D is possibly TRBD1 (5 bases). The CDR3 runs to 13 residues. Trimming stripped 5 bases from V and 3 bases from J, with 10 bases between. The DNA of the CDR3 is TGTGCCAGCAGTGCTGTGGGGGACTATGGCTACACCTTC. This codes for CASSAVGDYGYTF.